Listed here are 21 T cell receptor beta chains from one sample, sequenced in a study of T cells in Graves' hyperthyroidism and ophthalmopathy. Amplification of TCR beta CDR3 regions used RNA as the template. A first-round RT-PCR of the TCR CDR3 used the HTBI primer set. TCRdb analysed the multiplex PCR reads with MiXCR anew, one entry per CDR3 protein. Altogether fewer than 650,000 distinct CDR3 sequences are present, approximately 15% being singletons, with the ten largest covering 6.5% to 9%. Sequencing was performed on blood. These receptors came from a woman aged 18-29 years with Graves' ophthalmopathy.

At least ten counts were recorded for this clonotype. The chain carries TRBV2 and TRBJ2-5; 7 nucleotides line up with TRBD1. The CDR3 sequence is 13 residues long. The junction had 1 base not matched to a gene; V was cut back by 3 bases and J by 3 bases. Germline V gene data show CDR1 as SNHLY and CDR2 as FYNNEI. The CDR3 reads CASSDGTEETQYF. In nucleotides, the CDR3 is TGTGCCAGCAGTGACGGGACAGAAGAGACCCAGTACTTC.

This clonotype has just a few counts. The chain joins TRBV6-1 to TRBJ2-5; 15 bases line up with TRBD2. Trimming at V came to 6 bases and at J to 4 bases, leaving 12 bases not matched to a gene. Germline CDR1 is MNHNS and CDR2 is SASEGT. CDR3 length: 18 amino acids. CDR3 loop: CASRSTEGLAGGLETQYF. Here the CDR3 DNA reads TGTGCCAGCAGGTCCACAGAGGGACTAGCGGGAGGATTAGAGACCCAGTACTTC.

This clonotype was seen repeatedly, ten times or more. The chain couples TRBV29-1 to TRBJ2-5; TRBD1 aligns across 7 bases. Germline loops: CDR1 SQVTM, CDR2 ANQGSEA. V trimming: 7 bases; J trimming: 2 bases; junction bases outside the gene matches: 7. The CDR3 totals 13 residues. The CDR3 DNA reads TGCAGCGCCGACGGACAGGTACAAGAGACCCAGTACTTC. It codes for CSADGQVQETQYF.

The V and J genes are TRBV24-1 and TRBJ2-1; 8 bases agree with TRBD2. Germline loops: CDR1 KGHDR, CDR2 SFDVKD. With 5 bases clipped from V and 5 bases from J, the junction kept 4 bases outside the gene matches. This CDR3 is 14 amino acids long. The CDR3 DNA sequence: TGTGCCACCAGTGGAATAGCGGGACACAATGAGCAGTTCTTC. This encodes CATSGIAGHNEQFF.

This clonotype appeared many times. The J gene is TRBJ2-7, the V gene TRBV20-1; 11 positions match TRBD2. The CDR3 is 15 residues long. Per the germline V gene, CDR1 is DFQATT and CDR2 is SNEGSKA (reference sequence). V dropped 5 bases and J dropped 7; count of bases not matched to a gene: 13. The CDR3 is CSASGLAEGRREQYF. CDR3 nucleotide sequence: TGCAGTGCTTCGGGACTAGCGGAGGGACGTCGGGAGCAGTACTTC.

This clonotype showed up many times. The chain combines TRBV7-2 with TRBJ2-3; D gene unclear. V lost 4 bases, J lost 3 bases, and 11 bases lay in between. This CDR3 has 14 residues. From germline, CDR1 is SGHTA and CDR2 FQGNSA. The CDR3 DNA reads TGTGCCAGCAGCTCCCGCACATTAACAGATACGCAGTATTTT. It translates to CASSSRTLTDTQYF.

This clonotype has ten or more counts. CDR3 bases: TGTGCCAGCAGTTTCCCGTCGGGGCTAGCGGGCGGAGGGCCCTACAATGAGCAGTTCTTC. This translates into CASSFPSGLAGGGPYNEQFF. The gene calls are TRBV27 and TRBJ2-1; 8 bases align to TRBD2. The CDR3 is 20 residues long. The germline gives CDR1 MNHEY, CDR2 SMNVEV (reference sequence). With 3 bases clipped from V and 2 bases from J, the junction kept 18 bases outside the gene matches.

The chain links TRBV20-1 to TRBJ1-2, with 7 bases aligning to TRBD1. V shed 2 bases, J shed 2 bases, and the junction held 20 bases outside the gene matches. CDR1 is DFQATT and CDR2 is SNEGSKA in the germline V gene (reference sequence). The CDR3 contains 19 residues. The DNA of the CDR3 is TGCAGTGCTAGACCTAGGCCTTATCTGACAGGGAGTTCGAACTATGGCTACACCTTC. This codes for CSARPRPYLTGSSNYGYTF.

The V gene is TRBV4-1, the J gene TRBJ2-2; TRBD2 might be the D (6 bases). The CDR3 runs to 13 residues. The V gene's germline CDR1 is MGHRA and CDR2 YSYEKL. V lost 10 bases to trimming and J lost 1 base, with 10 bases between them. This chain's CDR3 is CATGVLNTGELFF. As DNA, the CDR3 is TGCGCCACGGGAGTCTTGAACACCGGGGAGCTGTTTTTT.

The sample holds many counts of this clonotype. The genes are TRBV5-5 and TRBJ1-2, with TRBD1 as a possible D gene (6 bases). The CDR3 spans 14 residues. Germline V gene data show CDR1 as SGHKS and CDR2 as YYEKEE (reference sequence). V was clipped by 4 bases and J by 3 bases, with 13 bases between them. CDR3 coding DNA: TGTGCCAGCAGCGGCAGGGGCGCGGACTATGGCTACACCTTC. Its protein product is CASSGRGADYGYTF. The complete variable domain, with remaining parts taken from reference TRBV5-5 and TRBJ1-2, reads DAGVTQSPTHLIKTRGQQVTLRCSPISGHKSVSWYQQVLGQGPQFIFQYYEKEERGRGNFPDRFSARQFPNYSSELNVNALLLGDSALYLCASSGRGADYGYTFGSGTRLTVV.

This sequence joins TRBV29-1 and TRBJ1-2; weak D call: TRBD1 (6 bases). Trimming pared 6 bases from V and 8 bases from J, leaving 16 bases between. The CDR3 covers 12 residues. The V gene's germline CDR1 is SQVTM and CDR2 ANQGSEA. This chain's CDR3 is CSVSRQDRGYTF. As DNA, the CDR3 is TGCAGCGTCAGCAGACAGGATAGGGGCTACACCTTC.

This clonotype was seen ten or more times. The gene calls are TRBV18 and TRBJ2-5, with 9 nucleotides matching TRBD2. CDR1 is KGHSH, CDR2 LQKENI, per germline. CDR3 length: 16 amino acids. V lost 2 bases and J lost 1; bases outside the gene matches: 5. In DNA, the CDR3 is TGTGCCAGCTCACCATGGAATAGCGGGAGCCAAGAGACCCAGTACTTC. Residues: CASSPWNSGSQETQYF.

This clonotype appeared many times. The chain employs TRBV6-6 and TRBJ1-2, with D perhaps TRBD1 (6 bases). The CDR3 is 15 residues long. V gave up 1 base and J gave up 2 bases, with 11 bases separating them. The germline V gene encodes CDR1 MNHNY and CDR2 SVGAGI (reference sequence). DNA for the CDR3: TGTGCCAGCAGTTACTTGAGTCAGGGGAACTATGGCTACACCTTC. This codes for CASSYLSQGNYGYTF.

The chain has TRBV10-3 and TRBJ2-7; 9 nucleotides align to TRBD2. Trimming removed 5 bases from V and 7 bases from J; junction bases left unmatched: 15. Germline-derived CDR1 and CDR2 are ENHRY and SYGVKD. This CDR3 has 16 residues. For the CDR3, the DNA is TGTGCCATCAGTAGGCTCTCGTGGCTGGCGGGAGGGGAGCAGTACTTC. It is translated as CAISRLSWLAGGEQYF.

This clonotype turned up a few times. This chain uses TRBV27 with TRBJ1-4; D unresolved. The CDR3 has 15 residues. The ends were cut back, 3 bases at V and 0 bases at J, with 8 bases in the middle. The V gene's germline CDR1 is MNHEY and CDR2 SMNVEV (reference sequence). CDR3 in DNA: TGTGCCAGCAGTTTTACACTTGCAACTAATGAAAAACTGTTTTTT. Its translation is CASSFTLATNEKLFF.

V and J are TRBV5-1 and TRBJ1-4, with D unclear. CDR1 and CDR2 from the germline V gene are SGHRS and YFSETQ. V lost 0 bases and J lost 8, with 11 bases in between. This CDR3 contains 14 residues. The CDR3 DNA follows: TGCGCCAGCAGCTTGGCGAGAGGGAACGAAAAACTGTTTTTT. As protein: CASSLARGNEKLFF.

In its sample, this clonotype was seen many times. The chain couples TRBV18 to TRBJ2-1, with D possibly being TRBD1 (7 bases). Germline CDR1 and CDR2: KGHSH and LQKENI. V was clipped by 3 bases and J by 12 bases, with 18 bases between them. This CDR3 is built from 14 residues. CDR3 coding DNA: TGTGCCAGCTCACCGGGAGGAGACAGGGAACGGCAGTTCTTC. This translates into CASSPGGDRERQFF.

On this clonotype itself: Since a much larger clone is just one base distant, this may be a read error. V and J are TRBV14 and TRBJ2-5, with D possibly TRBD2 on 7 matching bases. CDR3 length: 17 residues. Germline values: CDR1 SGHDN, CDR2 FVKESK. V lost 2 bases and J 0 bases, leaving 16 bases between the germline ends. In nucleotides, the CDR3 is TGTGCCAGCAGCCAAATGGCGGGGGCGGGGTACCAAGAGACCCAGTACTTC. It translates to CASSQMAGAGYQETQYF.

The chain employs TRBV6-1 and TRBJ2-1; tentatively, D is TRBD2 (7 bases). This CDR3 region has 15 residues. V was trimmed by 5 bases and J by 4 bases, leaving 15 bases between them. Germline-derived CDR1 and CDR2 are MNHNS and SASEGT. This chain's CDR3 is CASSPAGASYNEQFF. In nucleotides, the CDR3 is TGTGCCAGCAGTCCGGCGGGGGCGTCTTACAATGAGCAGTTCTTC.

This clonotype was counted only a few times. The conserved phenylalanine or tryptophan normally closing the CDR3 is absent here, so this likely arose from a read error. The V and J genes are TRBV3-1 and TRBJ2-1; weak D call: TRBD2 (6 bases). Deletions cut 4 bases from V and 0 bases from J, with 19 bases between. Germline V gene sequence: CDR1 LGHDT, CDR2 YNNKEL (reference sequence). The CDR3 is made up of 18 amino acids. The CDR3, as DNA: TGTGCCAGCAGCCCCAGGAGGAGCGGGCTCAGCTCCTACAATGAGCAGTTCCTC. Its translation: CASSPRRSGLSSYNEQFL.

The chain has TRBV9 and TRBJ1-1; the D gene is possibly TRBD1 (5 bases). From germline, CDR1 is SGDLS and CDR2 YYNGEE. Trimming removed 2 bases at V and 1 base at J, with 9 bases between. CDR3 length equals 14 residues. CDR3 amino acids: CASSVSGRNTEAFF. CDR3 sequence (DNA): TGTGCCAGCAGCGTTTCAGGGCGGAACACTGAAGCTTTCTTT. Complete variable domain (other parts from reference TRBV9 and TRBJ1-1): DSGVTQTPKHLITATGQRVTLRCSPRSGDLSVYWYQQSLDQGLQFLIQYYNGEERAKGNILERFSAQQFPDLHSELNLSSLELGDSALYFCASSVSGRNTEAFFGQGTRLTVV.